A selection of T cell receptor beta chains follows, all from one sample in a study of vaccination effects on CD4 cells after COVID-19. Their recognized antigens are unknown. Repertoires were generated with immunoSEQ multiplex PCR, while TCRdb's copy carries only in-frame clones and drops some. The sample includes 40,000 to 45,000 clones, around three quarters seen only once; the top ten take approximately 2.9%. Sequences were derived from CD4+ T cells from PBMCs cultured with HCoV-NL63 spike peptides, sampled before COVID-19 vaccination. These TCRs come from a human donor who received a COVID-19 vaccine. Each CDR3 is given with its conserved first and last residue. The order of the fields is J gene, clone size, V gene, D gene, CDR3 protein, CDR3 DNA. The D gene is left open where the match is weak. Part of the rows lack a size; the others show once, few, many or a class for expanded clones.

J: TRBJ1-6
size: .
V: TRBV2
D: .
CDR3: CASSDYVSSYNSPLHF
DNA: TGTGCCAGCAGTGACTATGTGAGCTCCTATAATTCACCCCTCCACTTT

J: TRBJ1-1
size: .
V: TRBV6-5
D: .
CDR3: CASSYSMNTEAFF
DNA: TGTGCCAGCAGCTACTCCATGAACACTGAAGCTTTCTTT

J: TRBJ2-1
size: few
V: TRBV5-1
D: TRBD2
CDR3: CASSTLLAGGTYNEQFF
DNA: TGCGCCAGCAGCACCCTCCTCGCGGGGGGAACCTACAATGAGCAGTTCTTC

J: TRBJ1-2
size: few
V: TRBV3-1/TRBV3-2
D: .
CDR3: CASSQDPRDGYTF
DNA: TGTGCCAGCAGCCAAGATCCGAGGGATGGCTACACCTTC

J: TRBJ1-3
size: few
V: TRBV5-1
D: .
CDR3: CASSLETGDGNTIYF
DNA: TGCGCCAGCAGCTTGGAGACAGGCGATGGAAACACCATATATTTT

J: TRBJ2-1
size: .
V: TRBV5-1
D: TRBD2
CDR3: CASSLEPPGGGAKNEQFF
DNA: TGCGCCAGCAGCTTGGAACCCCCTGGCGGGGGGGCCAAGAATGAGCAGTTCTTC

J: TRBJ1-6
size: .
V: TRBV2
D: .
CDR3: CASREGPYDPLHF
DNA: TGTGCCAGCAGGGAGGGTCCCTATGATCCCCTCCACTTT

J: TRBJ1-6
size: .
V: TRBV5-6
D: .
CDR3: CASSLSVRGNSPLHF
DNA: TGTGCCAGCAGCTTGAGTGTCAGGGGAAATTCACCCCTCCACTTT

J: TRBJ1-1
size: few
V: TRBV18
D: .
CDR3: CASSPQRAENTEAFF
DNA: TGTGCCAGCTCACCACAAAGGGCCGAGAACACTGAAGCTTTCTTT

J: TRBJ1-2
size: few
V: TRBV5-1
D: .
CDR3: CASSSDRRGYTF
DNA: TGCGCCAGCAGCTCTGACAGGCGAGGCTACACCTTC

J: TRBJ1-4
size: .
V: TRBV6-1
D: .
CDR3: CASSERGLREKLFF
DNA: TGTGCCAGCAGTGAAAGGGGGTTGCGGGAAAAACTGTTTTTT

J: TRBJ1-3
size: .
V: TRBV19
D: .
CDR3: CASSTPFGIFGNTIYF
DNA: TGTGCCAGTAGTACCCCCTTTGGGATCTTCGGAAACACCATATATTTT

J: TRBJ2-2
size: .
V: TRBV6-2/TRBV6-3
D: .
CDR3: CASSYYPRDTGELFF
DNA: TGTGCCAGCAGTTATTACCCAAGGGACACCGGGGAGCTGTTTTTT

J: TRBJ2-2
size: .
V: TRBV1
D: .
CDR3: CTSSHDGGLNTGELFF
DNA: TGCACCAGCAGCCATGACGGAGGCCTTAACACCGGGGAGCTGTTTTTT

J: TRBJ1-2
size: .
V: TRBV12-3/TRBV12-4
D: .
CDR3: CASSQGRAYGYTF
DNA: TGTGCCAGCAGTCAGGGACGGGCCTATGGCTACACCTTC

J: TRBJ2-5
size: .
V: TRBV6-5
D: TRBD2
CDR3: CASTIAGGETQYF
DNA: TGTGCCAGCACGATAGCGGGGGGTGAGACCCAGTACTTC

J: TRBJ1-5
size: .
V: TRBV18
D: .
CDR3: CASSGDKDQPQHF
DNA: TGTGCCAGCTCAGGGGACAAAGATCAGCCCCAGCATTTT

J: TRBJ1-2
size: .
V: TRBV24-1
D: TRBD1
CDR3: CATSDDDREGYGYTF
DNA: TGTGCCACCAGTGACGATGACAGGGAAGGCTATGGCTACACCTTC

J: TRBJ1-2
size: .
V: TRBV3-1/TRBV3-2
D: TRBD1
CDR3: CASSPGGRLGYTF
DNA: TGTGCCAGCAGCCCAGGGGGCAGACTTGGCTACACCTTC

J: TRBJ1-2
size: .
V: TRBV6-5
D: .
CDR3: CASSYGAFYGYTF
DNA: TGTGCCAGCAGTTACGGTGCATTCTATGGCTACACCTTC

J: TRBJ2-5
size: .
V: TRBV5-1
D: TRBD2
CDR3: CASTILSGGQETQYF
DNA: TGCGCCAGCACCATTCTCTCGGGGGGGCAGGAGACCCAGTACTTC

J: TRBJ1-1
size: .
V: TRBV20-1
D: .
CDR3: CSASEARIQTEAFF
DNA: TGCAGTGCTAGTGAGGCCCGGATCCAAACTGAAGCTTTCTTT

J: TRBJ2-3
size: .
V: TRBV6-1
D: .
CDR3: CASSEPSDTQYF
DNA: TGTGCCAGCAGTGAGCCATCGGATACGCAGTATTTT

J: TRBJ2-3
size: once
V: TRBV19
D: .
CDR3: CASSSGTTLSTDTQYF
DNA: TGTGCCAGTAGTTCCGGGACGACCCTATCCACAGATACGCAGTATTTT

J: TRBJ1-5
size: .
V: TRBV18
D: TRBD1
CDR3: CASSPSGGASNQPQHF
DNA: TGTGCCAGCTCACCATCAGGGGGCGCGAGCAATCAGCCCCAGCATTTT

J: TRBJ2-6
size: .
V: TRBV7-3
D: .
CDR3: CASSLAGANVLTF
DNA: TGTGCCAGCAGCTTGGCTGGGGCCAACGTCCTGACTTTC

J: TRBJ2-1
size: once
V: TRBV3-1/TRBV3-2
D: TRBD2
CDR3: CASSRLGKRGISYNEQFF
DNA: TGTGCCAGCAGCCGTTTAGGAAAGCGGGGGATCTCCTACAATGAGCAGTTCTTC

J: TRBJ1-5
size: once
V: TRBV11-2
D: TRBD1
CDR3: CASSRVTGVRGSPQHF
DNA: TGTGCCAGCAGCCGAGTCACAGGGGTCCGGGGCAGCCCCCAGCATTTT

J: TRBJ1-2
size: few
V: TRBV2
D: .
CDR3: CARQPGQHYGYTF
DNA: TGTGCCAGACAGCCTGGGCAGCACTATGGCTACACCTTC

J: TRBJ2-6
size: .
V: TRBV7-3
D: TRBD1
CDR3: CASSPQQGGWANVLTF
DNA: TGTGCCAGCAGCCCCCAACAGGGGGGCTGGGCCAACGTCCTGACTTTC

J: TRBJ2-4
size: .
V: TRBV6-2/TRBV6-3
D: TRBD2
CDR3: CASSASSGGAYIQYF
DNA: TGTGCCAGCAGTGCCTCTAGCGGGGGGGCCTACATTCAGTACTTC

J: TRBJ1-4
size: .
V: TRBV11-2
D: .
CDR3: CASSLVGGAGPANEKLFF
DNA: TGTGCCAGCAGCTTAGTAGGGGGGGCAGGGCCAGCTAATGAAAAACTGTTTTTT

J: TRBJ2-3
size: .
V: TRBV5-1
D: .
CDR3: CASSTGSTDTQYF
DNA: TGCGCCAGCAGCACCGGGAGCACAGATACGCAGTATTTT

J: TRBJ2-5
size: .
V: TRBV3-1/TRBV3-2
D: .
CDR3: CASSSIGRTQETQYF
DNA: TGTGCCAGCAGTTCGATCGGACGGACCCAAGAGACCCAGTACTTC

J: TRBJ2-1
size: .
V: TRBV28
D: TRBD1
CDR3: CASIDRESYNEQFF
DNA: TGTGCCAGCATCGACAGGGAAAGCTACAATGAGCAGTTCTTC

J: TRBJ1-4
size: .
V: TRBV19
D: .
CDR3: CASIGGFGEKLFF
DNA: TGTGCCAGTATTGGGGGATTCGGCGAAAAACTGTTTTTT

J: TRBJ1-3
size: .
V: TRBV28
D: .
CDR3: CASSLEGQSSGNTIYF
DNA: TGTGCCAGCAGTCTCGAAGGACAGTCCTCTGGAAACACCATATATTTT

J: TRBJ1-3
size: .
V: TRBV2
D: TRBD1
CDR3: CASRTGFSGNTIYF
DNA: TGTGCCAGCCGGACAGGCTTCTCTGGAAACACCATATATTTT

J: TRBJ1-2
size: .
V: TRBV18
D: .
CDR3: CASSQDFLYGYTF
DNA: TGTGCCAGCTCACAAGACTTCCTCTATGGCTACACCTTC

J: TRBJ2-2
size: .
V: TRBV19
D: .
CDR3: CASSESPSPGELFF
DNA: TGTGCCAGTAGCGAAAGCCCCAGCCCCGGGGAGCTGTTTTTT

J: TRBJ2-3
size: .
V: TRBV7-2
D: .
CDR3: CASRGGADTQYF
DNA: TGTGCCAGCAGGGGGGGCGCAGATACGCAGTATTTT

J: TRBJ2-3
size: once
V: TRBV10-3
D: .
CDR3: CAIRGGGGDTQYF
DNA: TGTGCCATCAGGGGGGGCGGAGGAGATACGCAGTATTTT